These 19 T cell receptor beta chains originate from one sample sequenced in a study of blood T cells in healthy people across ages (dated by TCRdb to about 2015). The library was prepared using 5' RACE. TCRdb records Illumina HiSeq 2500 as the sequencer. A second PCR of about 6 to 12 cycles was run with a J-beta primer mix and a sample-barcoded 5' primer. TCRdb handled the public reads itself, with Q25 trimming in fastp and clone calling in MiXCR, and kept productive beta chains. Each entry merges the rows of one CDR3 protein and shows their most common DNA and genes. For this sample the table gives 600,000 to 900,000 distinct CDR3 sequences, of which around 25% were detected only once. About 3% of the sample lies in the top ten. These sequences were also reported in another study, on T cells of mothers and their children.

Sample: blood. These receptors were collected from a boy aged 5 to 17 in good health.

This clonotype was observed a handful of times. The CDR3 loop reads CASSPGPRIETQYF. The CDR3 region has the DNA TGTGCCAGCAGCCCGGGACCGCGGATAGAGACCCAGTACTTC. This chain joins TRBV12-3 or TRBV12-4 and TRBJ2-5; either TRBD1 or TRBD2 may supply D (5 bases each). V lost 6 bases, J lost 4 bases, and 15 bases lay in between. CDR3 length equals 14 residues.

This chain joins TRBV5-1 and TRBJ2-5; 8 nucleotides line up with TRBD1. V gave up 2 bases and J gave up 2 bases; unmatched junction bases: 11. Germline V lookup: CDR1 SGHRS, CDR2 YFSETQ. The CDR3 consists of 17 residues. DNA for the CDR3: TGCGCCAGCAGCTTAAGGGACAGGAGGATCGGGCAAGAGACCCAGTACTTC. This gives the protein CASSLRDRRIGQETQYF. Supplemented by reference TRBV5-1 and TRBJ2-5, the full variable domain reads KAGVTQTPRYLIKTRGQQVTLSCSPISGHRSVSWYQQTPGQGLQFLFEYFSETQRNKGNFPGRFSGRQFSNSRSEMNVSTLELGDSALYLCASSLRDRRIGQETQYFGPGTRLLVL.

The J gene is TRBJ2-7, the V gene TRBV6-5; D is undetermined. CDR3 length equals 13 residues. Germline V gene sequence: CDR1 MNHEY, CDR2 SVGAGI. Trimming took off 2 bases at V and 6 bases at J, with 11 bases between the two ends. The CDR3 DNA follows: TGTGCCAGCAGTTACGACCCTTTTTCCGAGCAGTACTTC. Protein: CASSYDPFSEQYF.

The chain combines TRBV29-1 with TRBJ2-7; maybe TRBD2 (6 bases). The CDR3 loop spans 13 amino acids. The germline V gene encodes CDR1 SQVTM and CDR2 ANQGSEA. V was pared by 4 bases and J by 4 bases, with 14 bases between. CDR3 coding DNA: TGCAGCGTTGGCTGGAGTGGGGGGTACGAGCAGTACTTC. Protein: CSVGWSGGYEQYF.

The chain employs TRBV29-1 and TRBJ2-5; possible D gene TRBD2, 6 bases. Trimming took 0 bases from V and 2 from J, leaving 16 bases between them. The CDR3 totals 16 residues. Germline assignment: CDR1 SQVTM and CDR2 ANQGSEA. CDR3 sequence reads: CSVEEWDSTEQETQYF. Written as DNA, the CDR3 is TGCAGCGTTGAAGAATGGGACTCGACAGAACAAGAGACCCAGTACTTC. Supplemented by reference TRBV29-1 and TRBJ2-5, the full variable domain reads SAVISQKPSRDICQRGTSLTIQCQVDSQVTMMFWYRQQPGQSLTLIATANQGSEATYESGFVIDKFPISRPNLTFSTLTVSNMSPEDSSIYLCSVEEWDSTEQETQYFGPGTRLLVL.

The table lists this clonotype with a few counts. CDR3 sequence: CASSLEGQNTYEQYF. CDR3 DNA: TGCGCCAGCAGCCTGGAGGGACAAAACACGTACGAGCAGTACTTC. The rearrangement links TRBV5-1 to TRBJ2-7; D could derive from TRBD1 or TRBD2 (6 bases each). V was cut by 4 bases and J by 4 bases, with 18 bases left in between. CDR1 and CDR2 (germline): SGHRS, YFSETQ. The CDR3 is 15 amino acids.

The V call is TRBV24-1, the J call TRBJ2-3, with a possible D match to TRBD1 (5 bases). The V gene's germline CDR1 is KGHDR and CDR2 SFDVKD. This CDR3 spans 14 amino acids. V was cut by 6 bases and J by 6 bases, with 15 bases left in between. CDR3 region: CATSSAGSVDTQYF. The CDR3 DNA sequence: TGTGCCACCAGTTCGGCAGGGTCCGTTGATACGCAGTATTTT.

This chain connects TRBV27 to TRBJ2-3; no clear D. The CDR3 spans 15 residues. V lost 6 bases and J 0 bases, leaving 13 bases between the germline ends. Looked up from germline, CDR1 is MNHEY and CDR2 is SMNVEV (reference sequence). The CDR3 coding sequence is TGTGCCAGCAGGTACAAGGACCGTAGCACAGATACGCAGTATTTT. Amino acids: CASRYKDRSTDTQYF.

The V gene is TRBV2, the J gene TRBJ1-1, with D possibly TRBD1 on 6 matching bases. V was pared by 5 bases and J by 6 bases, with 13 bases between. Germline V gives CDR1 SNHLY, CDR2 FYNNEI. This CDR3 comprises 13 residues. CDR3 DNA: TGTGCCAGCAGTACCCACAGGGTCCCTGAAGCTTTCTTT. Its translation is CASSTHRVPEAFF.

This clonotype was recorded once. V gene TRBV2 combines with J gene TRBJ1-1; tentatively, D is TRBD1 (6 bases). The V end was cut by 0 bases, the J end by 4 bases, with 15 bases between. CDR3 length equals 16 residues. From germline, CDR1 is SNHLY and CDR2 FYNNEI. CDR3 in DNA: TGTGCCAGCAGTGAAGCGGCTCCAGGGGTGGCCACTGAAGCTTTCTTT. It yields the protein CASSEAAPGVATEAFF.

This clonotype has a handful of counts. This sequence joins TRBV9 and TRBJ2-5; 7 bases are shared with TRBD2. The better agreement between TRBJ2-7 and the DNA end casts doubt on the J call. The CDR3 extends over 13 amino acids. In germline, CDR1 is SGDLS, CDR2 YYNGEE. The CDR3 nucleotides read TGTGCCAGCAGTAGCGGGCCCTGGGACGAGCAGTACTTC. It encodes CASSSGPWDEQYF.

This clonotype occurred a few times. The chain employs TRBV12-3 or TRBV12-4 and TRBJ2-2; weak D call: TRBD1 (5 bases). The V end lost 7 bases, the J end lost 4 bases, and 13 bases lay between the germline ends. The CDR3 spans 14 residues. The CDR3 bases are TGTGCCAGCAATACGGACACAACCACCGGGGAGCTGTTTTTT. It translates to CASNTDTTTGELFF.

The genes are TRBV7-3 and TRBJ2-2; tentatively, D is TRBD1 or TRBD2 (5 bases each). Germline V gives CDR1 SGHTA, CDR2 FQGTGA. The CDR3 length is 14 residues. The V and J ends lost 5 bases and 6 bases respectively, with 13 bases between them. CDR3 bases: TGTGCCAGCAGCCCGCCTGGGGGTGCCGGGGAGCTGTTTTTT. This sequence encodes CASSPPGGAGELFF.

This clonotype was seen only once. The V and J genes are TRBV5-1 and TRBJ1-2, with D perhaps TRBD1 (5 bases). V was clipped by 0 bases and J by 6 bases, with 9 bases between them. The CDR3 contains 13 residues. Germline CDR1 reads SGHRS; CDR2 reads YFSETQ. The CDR3 coding sequence is TGCGCCAGCAGCTTGGGTGGGACGGATGGCTACACCTTC. It encodes CASSLGGTDGYTF. Combining the CDR3 with reference TRBV5-1 and TRBJ1-2 gives the whole variable domain KAGVTQTPRYLIKTRGQQVTLSCSPISGHRSVSWYQQTPGQGLQFLFEYFSETQRNKGNFPGRFSGRQFSNSRSEMNVSTLELGDSALYLCASSLGGTDGYTFGSGTRLTVV.

The chain employs TRBV5-1 and TRBJ1-1; 9 bases map to TRBD1. J was trimmed by 2 bases and V by 4 bases; bases with no gene match: 9. CDR3 size: 16 residues. Germline V gives CDR1 SGHRS, CDR2 YFSETQ. CDR3 sequence (DNA): TGCGCCAGCAGCGAAAGACAGGGGGTGGCAAACACTGAAGCTTTCTTT. Translated, it gives CASSERQGVANTEAFF.

The chain uses TRBV7-6 and TRBJ1-2, with D maybe TRBD1 (5 bases). Germline V gene lookup returns CDR1 SGHVS and CDR2 FNYEAQ. Between the trimmed V and J ends, which lost 4 bases and 2 bases, there was a span of 14 bases. The CDR3 runs to 15 residues. The CDR3 sequence is CASSSDPGRNYGYTF. The CDR3 DNA reads TGTGCCAGCAGCTCTGACCCGGGACGGAACTATGGCTACACCTTC.

This sequence joins TRBV2 and TRBJ2-5; TRBD1 aligns across 8 bases. Per germline, CDR1 SNHLY and CDR2 FYNNEI. There are 12 residues in the CDR3. Trimming cost V 8 bases and J 4 bases; bases outside gene matches: 3. The CDR3 loop reads CASLDRAETQYF. The DNA for the CDR3 is TGTGCCAGCTTGGACAGGGCAGAGACCCAGTACTTC.

This clonotype was detected only a few times. The rearrangement joins TRBV9 to TRBJ2-5; 9 bases fit TRBD2. CDR3 length: 16 amino acids. Germline values: CDR1 SGDLS, CDR2 YYNGEE. Trimming took 0 bases from V and 2 from J; bases not matched to a gene: 5. Written as DNA, the CDR3 is TGTGCCAGCAGCGTAGAGGTAGCGGGGGCGCAAGAGACCCAGTACTTC. Translating it yields CASSVEVAGAQETQYF.

This clonotype was counted between two and nine times. The chain joins TRBV6-5 to TRBJ2-1; D not resolved. Between the trimmed V and J ends, which lost 0 bases and 0 bases, there was a span of 12 bases. The CDR3 spans 17 residues. The germline V gene has CDR1 MNHEY and CDR2 SVGAGI. In DNA form, the CDR3 reads TGTGCCAGCAGTTACTCTCCGGGCCTCAGCTCCTACAATGAGCAGTTCTTC. Its translation: CASSYSPGLSSYNEQFF.